The 7 T cell receptor beta chains presented below share a single source sample, sequenced in a study of T-cell reconstitution after alpha-beta-depleted transplantation in children. TCRbeta library construction was performed incorporating unique molecular identifiers. One entry per CDR3 protein results from TCRdb running MiXCR on the PCR reads. The sample contains around 700,000 distinct CDR3 sequences, around 13% of which appear only once. Sequences were derived from PBMCs, sampled before TCRalphabeta/CD19-depleted stem cell transplant. The receptors originated from a girl aged 2 to 10 with congenital amegakaryocytic thrombocytopenia, due to receive a stem cell transplant.

V gene TRBV5-1 combines with J gene TRBJ2-7, with 9 bases lining up with TRBD2. The CDR3 loop spans 14 amino acids. The trim removed 5 bases at V and 3 bases at J, leaving 6 bases unmatched. The germline V gene encodes CDR1 SGHRS and CDR2 YFSETQ. The CDR3: CASRVAGDHYEQYF. CDR3 DNA sequence: TGCGCCAGCAGGGTAGCGGGAGACCACTACGAGCAGTACTTC.

This clonotype occurred many times. The gene calls are TRBV5-5 and TRBJ2-7, with D perhaps TRBD1 (6 bases). The CDR3 spans 13 residues. CDR1 and CDR2 (germline): SGHKS, YYEKEE (reference sequence). V lost 2 bases to trimming and J lost 5 bases, with 11 bases between them. CDR3 nucleotide sequence: TGTGCCAGCAGCTTACAGGGTTACCACGAGCAGTACTTC. Translated: CASSLQGYHEQYF.

The table lists this clonotype with a few counts. The chain's CDR3 is CSVATGGAGELFF. The DNA of the CDR3 is TGCAGCGTTGCAACAGGGGGGGCTGGGGAGCTGTTTTTT. The chain employs TRBV29-1 and TRBJ2-2; D possibly corresponds to TRBD1 (8 bases). Per germline, CDR1 SQVTM and CDR2 ANQGSEA. Trimming took 4 bases from V and 8 from J, leaving 14 bases between them. The CDR3 length is 13 residues.

The chain is built from TRBV30 and TRBJ1-2; D remains unclear. V was clipped by 0 bases and J by 6 bases, with 11 bases between them. Germline V CDR1 and CDR2: GTSNPN, SVGIG (reference sequence). The CDR3 contains 13 residues. The CDR3 here is CAWSVVLENGYTF. Written as DNA, the CDR3 is TGTGCCTGGAGTGTCGTCCTCGAGAATGGCTACACCTTC.

For this clonotype: A much larger clonotype is one base distant, so this may be a read error. The rearrangement joins TRBV10-3 to TRBJ2-1, with unresolved D. CDR3 length equals 13 residues. The germline V gene encodes CDR1 ENHRY and CDR2 SYGVKD. The CDR3 coding sequence is TGTGCCATCAGTGATCTCCGCTACAATGAGCATTTCTTC. It encodes CAISDLRYNEHFF.

This clonotype was observed many times. This rearrangement joins TRBV5-1 to TRBJ2-3; 9 positions match TRBD1. After removal of 0 bases from V and 6 bases from J, the junction contained 11 bases not matched to a gene. This CDR3 is built from 17 residues. Germline CDR1 is SGHRS and CDR2 is YFSETQ. The DNA of the CDR3 is TGCGCCAGCAGCTTGGCCGTAACCGGGACAGGGACGGATACGCAGTATTTT. It encodes CASSLAVTGTGTDTQYF.

V is TRBV29-1 and J is TRBJ2-5, with 9 bases matching TRBD2. Per the germline V gene, CDR1 is SQVTM and CDR2 is ANQGSEA. V gave up 2 bases and J gave up 4 bases; unmatched junction bases: 14. This CDR3 has 17 amino acids. CDR3 sequence (DNA): TGCAGCGTTGAAAGGCGGGATAGCGGGAGTCACGGAGAGACCCAGTACTTC. It codes for CSVERRDSGSHGETQYF.